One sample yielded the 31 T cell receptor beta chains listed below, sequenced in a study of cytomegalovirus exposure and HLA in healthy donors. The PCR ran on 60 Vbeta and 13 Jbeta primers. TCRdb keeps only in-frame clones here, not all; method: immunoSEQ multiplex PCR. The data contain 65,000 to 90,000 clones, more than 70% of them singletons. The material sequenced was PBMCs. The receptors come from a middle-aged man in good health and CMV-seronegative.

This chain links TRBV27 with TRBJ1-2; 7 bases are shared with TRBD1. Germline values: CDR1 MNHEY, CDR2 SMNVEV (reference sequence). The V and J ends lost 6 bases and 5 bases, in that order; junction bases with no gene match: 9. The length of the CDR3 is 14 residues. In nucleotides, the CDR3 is TGTGCCAGCAGGAGATCGGGACAGAATTATGGCTACACCTTC. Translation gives CASRRSGQNYGYTF.

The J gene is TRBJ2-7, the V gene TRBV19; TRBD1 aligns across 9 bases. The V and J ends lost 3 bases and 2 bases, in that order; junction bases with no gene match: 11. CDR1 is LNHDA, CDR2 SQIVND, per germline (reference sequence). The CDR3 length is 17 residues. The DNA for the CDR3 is TGTGCCAGTAGTATGCTCCCAGGACAGGGGAAGGCCTACGAGCAGTACTTC. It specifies CASSMLPGQGKAYEQYF.

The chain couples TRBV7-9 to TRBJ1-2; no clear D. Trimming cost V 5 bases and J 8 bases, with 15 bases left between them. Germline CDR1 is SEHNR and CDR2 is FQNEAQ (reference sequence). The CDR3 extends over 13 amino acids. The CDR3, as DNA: TGTGCCAGCAGCCGCGACGGAAGAGGAGGCTACACCTTC. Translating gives CASSRDGRGGYTF.

Written as DNA, the CDR3 is TGTGCCAGCAGTCAGGGGCCGTCCTACGAGCAGTACTTC. This gives the protein CASSQGPSYEQYF. V usage is TRBV6-5 and J usage is TRBJ2-7; maybe TRBD1 (6 bases). The CDR3 consists of 13 residues. Germline V gene lookup returns CDR1 MNHEY and CDR2 SVGAGI. V gave up 5 bases and J gave up 1 base, with 9 bases separating them.

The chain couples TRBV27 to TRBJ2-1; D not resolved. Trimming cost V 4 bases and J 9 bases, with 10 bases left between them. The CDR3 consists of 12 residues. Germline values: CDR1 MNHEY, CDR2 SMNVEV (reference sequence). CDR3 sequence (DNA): TGTGCCAGCAGTTCTCTGAGAAGTGAGCAGTTCTTC. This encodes CASSSLRSEQFF.

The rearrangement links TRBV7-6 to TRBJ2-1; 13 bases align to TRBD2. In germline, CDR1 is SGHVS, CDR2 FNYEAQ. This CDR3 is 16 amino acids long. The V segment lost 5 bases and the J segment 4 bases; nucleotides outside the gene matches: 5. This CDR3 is CASSATTSGGYNEQFF. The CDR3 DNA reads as TGTGCCAGCAGCGCGACGACTAGCGGGGGGTACAATGAGCAGTTCTTC.

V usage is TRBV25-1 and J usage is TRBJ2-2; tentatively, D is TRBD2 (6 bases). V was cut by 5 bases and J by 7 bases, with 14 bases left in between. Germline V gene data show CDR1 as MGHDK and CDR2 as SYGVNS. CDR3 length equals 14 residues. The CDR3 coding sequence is TGTGCCAGCAGTCGGGCAGGGAGGAACGGGGAGCTGTTTTTT. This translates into CASSRAGRNGELFF.

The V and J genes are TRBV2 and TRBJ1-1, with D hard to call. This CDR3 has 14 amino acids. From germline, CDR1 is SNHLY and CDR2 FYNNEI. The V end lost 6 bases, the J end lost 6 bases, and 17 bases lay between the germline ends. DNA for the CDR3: TGTGCCAGCAGCCAGCACAGCGGGCAATCTGAAGCTTTCTTT. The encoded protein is CASSQHSGQSEAFF.

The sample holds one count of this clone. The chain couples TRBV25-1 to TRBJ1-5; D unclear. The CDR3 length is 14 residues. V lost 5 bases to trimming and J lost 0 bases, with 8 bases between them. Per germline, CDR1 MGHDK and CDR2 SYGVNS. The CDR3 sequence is CASSPTYSNQPQHF. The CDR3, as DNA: TGTGCCAGCAGTCCCACCTATAGCAATCAGCCCCAGCATTTT.

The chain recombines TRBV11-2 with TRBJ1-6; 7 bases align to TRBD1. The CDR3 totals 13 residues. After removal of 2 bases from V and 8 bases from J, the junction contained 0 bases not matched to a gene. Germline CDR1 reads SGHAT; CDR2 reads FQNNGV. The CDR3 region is CASSLTGDSPLHF. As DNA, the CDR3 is TGTGCCAGCAGCTTAACAGGGGATTCACCCCTCCACTTT.

The CDR3 reads CASSRGTYNEQFF. As DNA, the CDR3 is TGTGCCAGCAGCCGGGGGACCTACAATGAGCAGTTCTTC. This chain uses TRBV28 with TRBJ2-1; tentative D call: TRBD2 (6 bases). Per germline, CDR1 MDHEN and CDR2 SYDVKM. The V and J ends lost 6 bases and 2 bases respectively, with 8 bases between them. The CDR3 spans 13 residues.

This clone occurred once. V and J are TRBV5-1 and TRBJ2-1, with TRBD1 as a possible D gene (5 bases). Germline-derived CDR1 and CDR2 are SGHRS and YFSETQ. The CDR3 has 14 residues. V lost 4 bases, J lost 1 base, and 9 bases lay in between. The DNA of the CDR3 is TGCGCCAGCAGCCCCCAGGGTTCCTACAATGAGCAGTTCTTC. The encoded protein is CASSPQGSYNEQFF.

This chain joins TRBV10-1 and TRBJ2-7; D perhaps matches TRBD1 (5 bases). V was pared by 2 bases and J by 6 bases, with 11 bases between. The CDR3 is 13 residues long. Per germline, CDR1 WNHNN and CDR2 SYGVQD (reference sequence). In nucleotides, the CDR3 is TGCGCCAGCAGTGAGAAGGGGCCAAGCGAGCAGTACTTC. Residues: CASSEKGPSEQYF.

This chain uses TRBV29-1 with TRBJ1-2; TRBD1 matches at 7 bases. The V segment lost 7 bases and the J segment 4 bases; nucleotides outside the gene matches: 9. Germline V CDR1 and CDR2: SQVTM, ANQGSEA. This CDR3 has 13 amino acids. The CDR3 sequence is CSARQGGTYGYTF. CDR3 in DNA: TGCAGCGCCCGACAGGGTGGTACCTATGGCTACACCTTC.

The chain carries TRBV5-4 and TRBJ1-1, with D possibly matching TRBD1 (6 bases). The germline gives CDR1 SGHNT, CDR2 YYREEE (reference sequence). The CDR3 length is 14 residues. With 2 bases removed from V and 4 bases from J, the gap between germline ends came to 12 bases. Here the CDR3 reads CASSFARGGTEAFF. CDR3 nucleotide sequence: TGTGCCAGCAGCTTCGCCAGGGGCGGCACTGAAGCTTTCTTT.

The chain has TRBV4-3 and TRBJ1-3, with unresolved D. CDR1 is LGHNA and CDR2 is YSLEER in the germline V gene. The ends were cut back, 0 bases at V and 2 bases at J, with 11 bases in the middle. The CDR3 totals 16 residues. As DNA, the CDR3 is TGCGCCAGCAGCCAAGAAGGTGGCAGGCCTGGAAACACCATATATTTT. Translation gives CASSQEGGRPGNTIYF.

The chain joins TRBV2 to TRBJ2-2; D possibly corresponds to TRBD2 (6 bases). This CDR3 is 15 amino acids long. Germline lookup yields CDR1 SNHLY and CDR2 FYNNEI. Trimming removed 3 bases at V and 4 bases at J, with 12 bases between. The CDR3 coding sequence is TGTGCCAGCAGTGAGAGGGCGGGGTCCACCGGGGAGCTGTTTTTT. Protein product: CASSERAGSTGELFF.

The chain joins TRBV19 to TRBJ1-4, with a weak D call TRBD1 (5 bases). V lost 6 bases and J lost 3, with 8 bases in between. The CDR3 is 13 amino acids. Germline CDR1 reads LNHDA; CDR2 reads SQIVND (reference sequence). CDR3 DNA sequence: TGTGCCAGTAGCTTAGGGGCTAATGAAAAACTGTTTTTT. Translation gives CASSLGANEKLFF. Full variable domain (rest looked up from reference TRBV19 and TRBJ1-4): DGGITQSPKYLFRKEGQNVTLSCEQNLNHDAMYWYRQDPGQGLRLIYYSQIVNDFQKGDIAEGYSVSREKKESFPLTVTSAQKNPTAFYLCASSLGANEKLFFGSGTQLSVL.

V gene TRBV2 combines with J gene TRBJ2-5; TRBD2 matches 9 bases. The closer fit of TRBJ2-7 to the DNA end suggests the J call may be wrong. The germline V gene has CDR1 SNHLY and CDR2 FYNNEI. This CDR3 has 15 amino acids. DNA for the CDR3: TGTGCCAGCAGTGAAGAAGCGGGGGGAACCTACGAGCAGTACTTC. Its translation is CASSEEAGGTYEQYF.

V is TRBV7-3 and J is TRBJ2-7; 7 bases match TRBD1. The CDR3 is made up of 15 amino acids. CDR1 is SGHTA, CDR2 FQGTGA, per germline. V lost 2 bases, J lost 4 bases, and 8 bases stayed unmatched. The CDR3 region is CASSLRAGGVYEQYF. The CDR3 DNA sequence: TGTGCCAGCAGCTTACGGGCAGGGGGTGTATACGAGCAGTACTTC.

This chain's CDR3 is CASSESAGPTIYNEQFF. In DNA, the CDR3 is TGTGCCAGCAGTGAATCAGCAGGGCCGACGATCTACAATGAGCAGTTCTTC. The gene calls are TRBV25-1 and TRBJ2-1; TRBD1 might be the D (5 bases). Trimming took 1 base from V and 3 from J, leaving 16 bases between them. CDR3 length equals 17 residues. CDR1 is MGHDK, CDR2 SYGVNS, per germline.

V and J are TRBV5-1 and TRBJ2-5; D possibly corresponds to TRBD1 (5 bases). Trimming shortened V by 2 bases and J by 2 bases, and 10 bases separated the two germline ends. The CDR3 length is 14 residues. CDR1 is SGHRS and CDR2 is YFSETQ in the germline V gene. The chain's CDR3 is CASSFRAKQETQYF. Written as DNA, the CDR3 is TGCGCCAGCAGCTTCAGGGCGAAACAAGAGACCCAGTACTTC.

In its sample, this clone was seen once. CDR3 bases: TGTGCCAGCAGTAGGGACAGGGGTGCACCCGGGGAGCTGTTTTTT. It yields the protein CASSRDRGAPGELFF. The chain links TRBV7-7 to TRBJ2-2; 10 bases fit TRBD1. With 6 bases clipped from V and 6 bases from J, the junction kept 7 bases outside the gene matches. This CDR3 has 15 residues. Germline V CDR1 and CDR2: SSHAT, FNYEAQ (reference sequence).

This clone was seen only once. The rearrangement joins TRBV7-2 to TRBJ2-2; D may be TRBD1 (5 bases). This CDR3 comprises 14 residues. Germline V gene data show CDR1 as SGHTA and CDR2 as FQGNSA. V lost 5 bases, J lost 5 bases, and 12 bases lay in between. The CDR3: CASSLTWTTGELFF. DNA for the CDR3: TGTGCCAGCAGCCTAACCTGGACAACCGGGGAGCTGTTTTTT.

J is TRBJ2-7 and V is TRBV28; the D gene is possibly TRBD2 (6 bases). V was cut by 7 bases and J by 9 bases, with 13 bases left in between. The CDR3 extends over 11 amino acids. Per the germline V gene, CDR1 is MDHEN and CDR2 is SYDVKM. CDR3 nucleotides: TGTGCCAGCACCCGGGGGTGCGGGCAGTACTTC. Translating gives CASTRGCGQYF. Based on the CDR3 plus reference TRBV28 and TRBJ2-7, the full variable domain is DVKVTQSSRYLVKRTGEKVFLECVQDMDHENMFWYRQDPGLGLRLIYFSYDVKMKEKGDIPEGYSVSREKKERFSLILESASTNQTSMYLCASTRGCGQYFGPGTRLTVT.

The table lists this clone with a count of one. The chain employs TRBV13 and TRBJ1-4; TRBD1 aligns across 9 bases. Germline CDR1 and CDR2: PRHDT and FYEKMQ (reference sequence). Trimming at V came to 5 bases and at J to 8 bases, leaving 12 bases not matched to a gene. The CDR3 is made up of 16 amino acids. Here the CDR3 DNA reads TGTGCCAGCAGCCCGAGTCCGGGACAGGGTGAAGAAAAACTGTTTTTT. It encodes CASSPSPGQGEEKLFF. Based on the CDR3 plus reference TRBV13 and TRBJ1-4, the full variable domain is AAGVIQSPRHLIKEKRETATLKCYPIPRHDTVYWYQQGPGQDPQFLISFYEKMQSDKGSIPDRFSAQQFSDYHSELNMSSLELGDSALYFCASSPSPGQGEEKLFFGSGTQLSVL.

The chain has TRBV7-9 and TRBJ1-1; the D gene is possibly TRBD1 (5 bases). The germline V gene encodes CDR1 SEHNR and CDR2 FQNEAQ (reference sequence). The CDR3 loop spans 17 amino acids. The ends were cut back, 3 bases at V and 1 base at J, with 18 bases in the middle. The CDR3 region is CASSLRRYGGSNTEAFF. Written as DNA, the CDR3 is TGTGCCAGCAGCTTGCGTCGTTACGGGGGGTCGAACACTGAAGCTTTCTTT.

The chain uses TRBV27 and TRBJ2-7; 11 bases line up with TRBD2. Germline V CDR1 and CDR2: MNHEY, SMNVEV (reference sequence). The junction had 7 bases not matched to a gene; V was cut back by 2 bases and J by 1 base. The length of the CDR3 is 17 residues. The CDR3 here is CASSLLAGGTTSYEQYF. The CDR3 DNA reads TGTGCCAGCAGTTTACTAGCGGGGGGTACTACATCCTACGAGCAGTACTTC.

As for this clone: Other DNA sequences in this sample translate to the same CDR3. The CDR3 sequence: CASSEVTGNQETQYF. The CDR3, as DNA: TGTGCCAGCAGTGAAGTGACGGGAAACCAAGAGACCCAGTACTTC. The chain couples TRBV2 to TRBJ2-5; the D gene is possibly TRBD2 (5 bases). With 1 base removed from V and 0 bases from J, the gap between germline ends came to 9 bases. The CDR3 extends over 15 amino acids. Germline-derived CDR1 and CDR2 are SNHLY and FYNNEI.

The CDR3 loop reads CATIGAGGPRTGELFF. The CDR3 DNA sequence: TGTGCCACAATCGGCGCGGGGGGGCCTCGAACCGGGGAGCTGTTTTTT. The chain combines TRBV30 with TRBJ2-2, with 9 bases identical to TRBD2. Germline V lookup: CDR1 GTSNPN, CDR2 SVGIG (reference sequence). The CDR3 covers 16 residues. J lost 5 bases, V lost 8 bases, and 15 bases had no gene match.

In nucleotides, the CDR3 is TGCGCCAGCAATACAACCGGGACTAGCGCTAGCACAGATACGCAGTATTTT. Protein sequence: CASNTTGTSASTDTQYF. The gene calls are TRBV4-3 and TRBJ2-3, with 10 bases aligning to TRBD2. After removal of 7 bases from V and 0 bases from J, the junction contained 10 bases not matched to a gene. CDR1 LGHNA and CDR2 YSLEER come from the germline V gene. This CDR3 spans 17 amino acids.